Listed below are T cell receptor beta chains from one sample, sequenced in a study of T cell responses to AZD1222 COVID-19 vaccine. Assay used: immunoSEQ multiplex PCR; TCRdb lists only in-frame clones, some missing. Of roughly 120,000 clones in the sample, over 75% were seen once. The material sequenced was peripheral blood, taken 28 days after the second dose of the MenACWY control vaccine. All receptors come from an adult who received the MenACWY meningococcal vaccine as a control. CDR3s include the opening cysteine and the closing phenylalanine or tryptophan. The D gene is left open where the match is weak. Clone size is given for some rows only: seen once, a few or many times, or a class if the clone is expanded.

14	TRBD1	TRBV27	once	TRBJ1-2	CASRRQGGAYGYTF	TGTGCCAGCAGACGACAGGGAGGGGCATATGGCTACACCTTC
16	TRBD1	TRBV15	-	TRBJ2-5	CATSRDRDRGKLAQYF	TGTGCCACCAGCAGAGATCGGGACAGGGGGAAGTTGGCCCAGTACTTC
11	-	TRBV20-1	-	TRBJ2-1	CSASRYNEQFF	TGCAGTGCTAGTAGGTACAATGAGCAGTTCTTC
17	TRBD1	TRBV24-1	-	TRBJ2-5	CATSDLGTQGIGETQYF	TGTGCCACCAGTGATTTAGGAACACAGGGGATAGGTGAGACCCAGTACTTC
11	-	TRBV20-1	-	TRBJ2-1	CSADSYNEQFF	TGCAGTGCCGACTCCTACAATGAGCAGTTCTTC
14	TRBD2	TRBV20-1	-	TRBJ2-3	CSASAGGDTDTQYF	TGCAGTGCTAGTGCGGGGGGAGACACAGATACGCAGTATTTT
14	TRBD1	TRBV15	-	TRBJ1-1	CATSRRGQNTEAFF	TGTGCCACCAGCAGGAGGGGGCAGAACACTGAAGCTTTCTTT
18	TRBD2	TRBV7-2	-	TRBJ2-5	CASSLALYGGGADETQYF	TGTGCCAGCAGCTTAGCGCTTTACGGGGGAGGGGCGGATGAGACCCAGTACTTC
18	-	TRBV5-6	-	TRBJ1-5	CASSLRPRTVSGNQPQHF	TGTGCCAGCAGCTTGCGGCCTCGGACGGTCTCGGGTAATCAGCCCCAGCATTTT
13	TRBD2	TRBV6-5	-	TRBJ2-1	CASTSRDGTKLFF	TGTGCCAGCACCTCCCGTGACGGGACTAAATTGTTCTTC
9	-	TRBV23-1	-	TRBJ2-7	CASRGTGNF	TGCGCCAGCAGGGGGACGGGAAACTTC
16	-	TRBV28	-	TRBJ2-2	CASSRAFGANTGELFF	TGTGCCAGCAGCCGCGCGTTTGGAGCGAACACCGGGGAGCTGTTTTTT
15	-	TRBV28	once	TRBJ1-6	CASIKSSSYNSPLHF	TGTGCCAGCATTAAGTCTAGCTCCTATAATTCACCCCTCCACTTT
15	-	TRBV6-2/TRBV6-3	-	TRBJ1-3	CASSYSAVPGNTIYF	TGTGCCAGCAGTTACTCTGCCGTCCCTGGAAACACCATATATTTT
15	TRBD1	TRBV2	-	TRBJ1-5	CASRRPGQGNQPQHF	TGTGCCAGCAGGCGCCCGGGACAGGGGAATCAGCCCCAGCATTTT
17	-	TRBV7-2	once	TRBJ1-1	CASSLRFMGGMNTEAFF	TGTGCCAGCAGCTTAAGATTTATGGGAGGGATGAACACTGAAGCTTTCTTT
17	TRBD2	TRBV5-1	once	TRBJ2-4	CASSWKTSGTVKNIQYF	TGCGCCAGCAGCTGGAAGACTAGCGGGACGGTTAAAAACATTCAGTACTTC
13	TRBD2	TRBV12-3/TRBV12-4	-	TRBJ2-1	CASRIAGGNEQFF	TGTGCCAGCAGAATAGCGGGGGGGAATGAGCAGTTCTTC
12	-	TRBV27	-	TRBJ1-6	CASSYYNSPLHF	TGTGCCAGCAGTTATTATAATTCACCCCTCCACTTT
13	TRBD1	TRBV6-5	-	TRBJ1-2	CASSRTGTGGYTF	TGTGCCAGCAGCCGGACAGGGACTGGCGGCTACACCTTC
13	-	TRBV20-1	-	TRBJ1-1	CSASNNQGSEAFF	TGCAGTGCTAGTAATAACCAGGGGTCTGAAGCTTTCTTT
17	TRBD1	TRBV28	-	TRBJ1-6	CASSKGQGGTYNSPLHF	TGTGCCAGCAGTAAAGGACAGGGCGGGACCTATAATTCACCCCTCCACTTT
17	-	TRBV4-1	-	TRBJ2-6	CASSQEFFGSGANVLTF	TGCGCCAGCAGCCAAGAATTCTTCGGGTCTGGGGCCAACGTCCTGACTTTC
13	-	TRBV29-1	once	TRBJ2-5	CSVAVDSQETQYF	TGCAGCGTCGCGGTGGACTCTCAAGAGACCCAGTACTTC
17	TRBD2	TRBV7-6	-	TRBJ2-5	CASKFNSGTSKGETQYF	TGTGCCAGCAAATTCAATTCCGGGACTAGTAAGGGGGAGACCCAGTACTTC
15	TRBD2	TRBV24-1	-	TRBJ2-1	CATSVSGSRANEQFF	TGTGCCACCAGTGTTAGCGGGAGTCGGGCCAATGAGCAGTTCTTC
15	TRBD1	TRBV19	-	TRBJ1-5	CASRQTGQGWQPQHF	TGTGCCAGTAGACAGACGGGACAGGGTTGGCAGCCCCAGCATTTT
17	-	TRBV9	-	TRBJ1-5	CASSGGPGAGIGQPQHF	TGTGCCAGCAGCGGCGGGCCGGGGGCAGGGATCGGTCAGCCCCAGCATTTT
14	-	TRBV11-2	-	TRBJ2-5	CASSHGEVGETQYF	TGTGCCAGCAGCCATGGGGAGGTCGGAGAGACCCAGTACTTC
13	TRBD1	TRBV30	-	TRBJ1-4	CAWSAGGNEKLFF	TGTGCCTGGAGTGCAGGGGGCAACGAAAAACTGTTTTTT
16	TRBD2	TRBV6-2/TRBV6-3	once	TRBJ2-3	CASSPSLAGGSDTQYF	TGTGCCAGCAGTCCGTCCCTAGCGGGGGGCTCAGATACGCAGTATTTT
18	-	TRBV29-1	-	TRBJ1-2	CSVWGAGRLPNPNYGYTF	TGCAGCGTCTGGGGGGCCGGTCGTCTACCTAACCCTAACTATGGCTACACCTTC
15	-	TRBV28	-	TRBJ2-7	CASSLRGRTTYEQYF	TGTGCCAGCAGTTTAAGGGGGAGGACGACCTACGAGCAGTACTTC
14	TRBD2	TRBV18	-	TRBJ2-5	CASSPIAGQETQYF	TGTGCCAGCTCACCGATAGCGGGGCAAGAGACCCAGTACTTC
14	-	TRBV4-1	-	TRBJ1-5	CASSQDIDIQPQHF	TGCGCCAGCAGCCAAGATATTGATATTCAGCCCCAGCATTTT
13	-	TRBV28	-	TRBJ2-7	CASSSGDGYEQYF	TGTGCCAGCAGTTCTGGGGACGGCTACGAGCAGTACTTC
13	-	TRBV6-5	-	TRBJ2-3	CASTGGESDTQYF	TGTGCCAGCACTGGAGGGGAGTCAGATACGCAGTATTTT
14	-	TRBV6-5	-	TRBJ1-5	CASRRTGLSQPQHF	TGTGCCAGCAGACGTACAGGGTTAAGTCAGCCCCAGCATTTT
16	TRBD2	TRBV27	-	TRBJ2-1	CASSPWGRVSYNEQFF	TGTGCCAGCAGTCCCTGGGGGAGGGTCTCCTACAATGAGCAGTTCTTC
15	-	TRBV28	-	TRBJ1-5	CASRLDTINNQPQHF	TGTGCCAGCAGGCTAGACACCATAAACAATCAGCCCCAGCATTTT
13	-	TRBV6-4	-	TRBJ1-2	CASSNREDYGYTF	TGTGCCAGCAGTAATAGGGAAGACTATGGCTACACCTTC
14	-	TRBV11-2	-	TRBJ1-4	CASRSGRVNEKLFF	TGTGCCAGCAGGTCGGGGCGGGTTAATGAAAAACTGTTTTTT
19	TRBD1	TRBV28	-	TRBJ1-2	CASSENSGTGGLANYGYTF	TGTGCCAGCAGCGAGAATTCCGGGACAGGGGGTTTAGCTAACTATGGCTACACCTTC
17	TRBD2	TRBV28	-	TRBJ2-1	CASSLLPAGGGYNEQFF	TGTGCCAGCAGCCTCCTACCCGCGGGGGGCGGATACAATGAGCAGTTCTTC
13	-	TRBV7-2	-	TRBJ1-2	CASSLAVGTGYTF	TGTGCCAGCAGCTTAGCAGTAGGGACTGGCTACACCTTC
13	-	TRBV19	-	TRBJ1-6	CASSIDYSGPLHF	TGTGCCAGTAGTATAGATTACAGTGGACCCCTCCACTTT
18	TRBD2	TRBV7-9	-	TRBJ2-1	CASSARTSGGVSYNEQFF	TGTGCCAGCAGCGCCCGGACTAGCGGGGGGGTGTCCTACAATGAGCAGTTCTTC
19	TRBD2	TRBV28	-	TRBJ2-2	CASSFRGLRLAGKTGELFF	TGTGCCAGCAGTTTTCGGGGGCTTAGGCTAGCGGGAAAAACCGGGGAGCTGTTTTTT
15	TRBD2	TRBV5-1	-	TRBJ2-7	CASSSGGGIIYEQYF	TGCGCCAGCAGCTCCGGCGGGGGGATCATCTACGAGCAGTACTTC
16	TRBD2	TRBV29-1	-	TRBJ2-5	CSVERLAGVPGETQYF	TGCAGCGTTGAACGGCTAGCGGGCGTCCCCGGGGAGACCCAGTACTTC
13	TRBD1	TRBV19	-	TRBJ1-2	CASSFGQGYGYTF	TGTGCCAGTAGTTTCGGACAGGGTTATGGCTACACCTTC
14	TRBD1	TRBV6-6	-	TRBJ1-1	CASRNRGWNTEAFF	TGTGCCAGCAGGAACAGGGGCTGGAACACTGAAGCTTTCTTT
15	TRBD1	TRBV5-1	-	TRBJ2-7	CASSYMTGNPYEQYF	TGCGCCAGCAGCTATATGACAGGGAACCCCTACGAGCAGTACTTC
16	TRBD1	TRBV9	once	TRBJ1-3	CASSPRDRGYGNTIYF	TGTGCCAGCAGCCCCCGGGACAGGGGATATGGAAACACCATATATTTT
15	-	TRBV28	-	TRBJ1-4	CASSFLGGSGEKLFF	TGTGCCAGCAGTTTCCTGGGGGGGTCGGGTGAAAAACTGTTTTTT
17	TRBD2	TRBV27	-	TRBJ2-3	CASSFFPTSGDTDTQYF	TGTGCCAGCAGTTTCTTTCCCACTAGCGGGGACACAGATACGCAGTATTTT
14	TRBD2	TRBV6-5	few	TRBJ2-2	CASSAAGYTGELFF	TGTGCCAGCAGCGCAGCGGGATACACCGGGGAGCTGTTTTTT